The present TCR beta chain was sequenced within a study of T cell responses to AZD1222 COVID-19 vaccine. Findings and caveats of the study: Distributed over spike, vaccine-associated CD4 TCRs predominated at 160-218 and 743-854.

The data were produced by immunoSEQ multiplex PCR, yet TCRdb's version contains in-frame clones alone and is incomplete. The data contain approximately 120,000 clones, about 93% of them seen just once; the ten biggest clones take up more than 0.7%. In the case of this clone: Its antigen is unknown.

The CDR3 consists of 16 residues. V shed 5 bases and J 0 bases; nucleotides not matched to a gene: 9. Per germline, CDR1 LNHDA and CDR2 SQIVND (reference sequence). The source of this sequence is an adult in good health. The chain joins TRBV19 to TRBJ1-1, with TRBD1 identical over 7 bases. This specimen consisted of peripheral blood, obtained on day 0 of AZD1222 vaccination. The CDR3 spells CASSSGQRYLNTEAFF. DNA of the CDR3: TGTGCCAGTAGTTCGGGACAGCGCTATCTGAACACTGAAGCTTTCTTT.